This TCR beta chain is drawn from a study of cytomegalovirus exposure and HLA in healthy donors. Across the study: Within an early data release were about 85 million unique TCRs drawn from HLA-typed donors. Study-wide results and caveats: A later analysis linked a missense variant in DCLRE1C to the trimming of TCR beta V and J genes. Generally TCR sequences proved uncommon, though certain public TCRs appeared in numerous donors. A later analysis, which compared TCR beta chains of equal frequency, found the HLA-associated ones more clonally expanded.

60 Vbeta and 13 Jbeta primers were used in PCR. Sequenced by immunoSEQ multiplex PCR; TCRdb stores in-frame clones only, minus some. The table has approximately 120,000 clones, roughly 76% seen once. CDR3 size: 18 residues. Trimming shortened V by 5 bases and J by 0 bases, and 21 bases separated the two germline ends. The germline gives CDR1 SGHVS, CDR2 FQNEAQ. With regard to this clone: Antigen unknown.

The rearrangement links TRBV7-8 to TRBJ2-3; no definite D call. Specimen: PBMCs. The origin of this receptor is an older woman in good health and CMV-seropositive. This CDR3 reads CASSPPLRYRGSTDTQYF. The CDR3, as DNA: TGTGCCAGCAGCCCACCGTTGAGGTACCGCGGTAGCACAGATACGCAGTATTTT.